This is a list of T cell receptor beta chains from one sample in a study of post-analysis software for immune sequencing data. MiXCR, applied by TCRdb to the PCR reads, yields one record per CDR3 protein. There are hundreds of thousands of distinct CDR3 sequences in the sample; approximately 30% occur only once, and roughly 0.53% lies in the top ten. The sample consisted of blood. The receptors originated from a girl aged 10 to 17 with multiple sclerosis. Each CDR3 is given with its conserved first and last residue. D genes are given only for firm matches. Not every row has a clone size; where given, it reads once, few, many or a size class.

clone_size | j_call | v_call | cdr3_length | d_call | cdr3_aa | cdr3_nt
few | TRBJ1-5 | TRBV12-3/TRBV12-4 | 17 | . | CASSFGERVSSNQPQHF | TGTGCCAGCAGTTTCGGGGAGCGGGTTAGCAGCAATCAGCCCCAGCATTTT
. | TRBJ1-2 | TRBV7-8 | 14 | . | CASSFTGTVYGYTF | TGTGCCAGCAGCTTTACCGGGACGGTCTATGGCTACACCTTC
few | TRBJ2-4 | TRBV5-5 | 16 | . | CASSLVVWADWDIQYF | TGTGCCAGCAGCTTGGTAGTATGGGCAGATTGGGACATTCAGTACTTC
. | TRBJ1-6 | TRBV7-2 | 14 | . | CASSPPPSGSPLHF | TGTGCCAGCAGCCCGCCCCCGAGTGGCTCACCCCTCCACTTT
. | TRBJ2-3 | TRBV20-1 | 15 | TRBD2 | CSAREPSGNTDTQYF | TGCAGTGCTAGAGAACCTAGCGGTAACACAGATACGCAGTATTTT
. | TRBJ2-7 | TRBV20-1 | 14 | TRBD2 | CSARTSGGFYEQYF | TGCAGTGCTAGAACTAGCGGGGGGTTCTACGAGCAGTACTTC
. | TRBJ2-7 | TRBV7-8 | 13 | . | CASRPIDWRGQYF | TGTGCCAGCAGGCCTATTGACTGGAGGGGGCAGTACTTC
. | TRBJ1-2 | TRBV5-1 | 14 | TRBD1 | CASSPDRGGYGYTF | TGCGCCAGCAGCCCGGACAGGGGGGGCTATGGCTACACCTTC
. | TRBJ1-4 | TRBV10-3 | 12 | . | CAISRPNEKLFF | TGTGCCATCAGTCGCCCTAATGAAAAACTGTTTTTT
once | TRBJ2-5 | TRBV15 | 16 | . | CATSRVGTRGEETQYF | TGTGCCACCAGCAGAGTCGGAACCAGGGGCGAAGAGACCCAGTACTTC
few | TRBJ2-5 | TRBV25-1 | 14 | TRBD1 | CASSQTQGAETQYF | TGTGCCAGCAGCCAGACCCAGGGGGCAGAGACCCAGTACTTC
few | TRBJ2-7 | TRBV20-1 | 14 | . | CSATSPTGDYEQYF | TGCAGTGCTACTAGCCCGACCGGGGACTACGAGCAGTACTTC
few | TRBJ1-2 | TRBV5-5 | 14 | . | CASSSRWGADGYTF | TGTGCCAGCAGCTCCCGGTGGGGAGCGGATGGCTACACCTTC
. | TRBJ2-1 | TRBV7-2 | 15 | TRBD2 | CASGGRTSGGDEQFF | TGTGCCAGCGGGGGTCGGACTAGCGGGGGAGATGAGCAGTTCTTC
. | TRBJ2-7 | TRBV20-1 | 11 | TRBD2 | CSAVTSSEQYF | TGCAGTGCCGTGACTAGCTCCGAGCAGTACTTC
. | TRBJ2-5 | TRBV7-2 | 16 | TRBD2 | CASSQLGTSGKQTQYF | TGTGCCAGCAGCCAGCTGGGGACTAGCGGGAAACAGACCCAGTACTTC
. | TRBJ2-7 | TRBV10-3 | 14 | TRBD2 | CAIKETSGSHEQYF | TGTGCCATCAAGGAGACTAGCGGGAGCCACGAGCAGTACTTC
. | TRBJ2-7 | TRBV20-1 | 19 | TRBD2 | CSARDLSGLAGVRGYEQYF | TGCAGTGCTAGAGACCTCTCGGGACTAGCGGGAGTCCGCGGCTACGAGCAGTACTTC
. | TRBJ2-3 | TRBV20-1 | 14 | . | CSAKSVMGTDTQYF | TGCAGTGCAAAAAGCGTGATGGGCACAGATACGCAGTATTTT
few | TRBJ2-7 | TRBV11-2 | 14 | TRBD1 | CASSLDGTGYEQYF | TGTGCCAGCAGCTTAGATGGGACAGGCTACGAGCAGTACTTC
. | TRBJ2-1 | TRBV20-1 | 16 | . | CSARDVGRSSYNEQFF | TGCAGTGCTAGAGATGTTGGGAGGAGCTCCTACAATGAGCAGTTCTTC
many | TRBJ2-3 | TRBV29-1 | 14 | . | CSGIYSTSTDTQYF | TGCAGCGGGATCTACAGTACTAGCACAGATACGCAGTATTTT
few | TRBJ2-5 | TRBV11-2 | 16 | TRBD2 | CASSVRMAGGWETQYF | TGTGCCAGCAGCGTACGAATGGCGGGGGGGTGGGAGACCCAGTACTTC